These 5 T cell receptor beta chains originate from one sample sequenced in a study of early T cells in non-severe SARS-CoV-2 infection. TCRdb ran MiXCR on the 5' RACE reads and lists one entry per CDR3 protein. The sample contains 25,000 to 35,000 distinct CDR3 sequences, roughly 3% of which appear only once. Specimen: whole blood. The receptors here all came from an adult who was a healthcare worker with PCR-confirmed SARS-CoV-2 infection or an uninfected control (not recorded which).

This clonotype was counted at least ten times. The V gene is TRBV7-8, the J gene TRBJ1-3, with no clear D. Germline-derived CDR1 and CDR2 are SGHVS and FQNEAQ. Trimming stripped 0 bases from V and 1 base from J, with 4 bases between. CDR3 length: 14 residues. CDR3 DNA: TGTGCCAGCAGCTTAGCAGGGTCTGGAAACACCATATATTTT. Protein product: CASSLAGSGNTIYF.

This clonotype was seen many times. This chain links TRBV19 with TRBJ2-1; a possible D gene is TRBD2 (5 bases). Trimming pared 3 bases from V and 10 bases from J, leaving 13 bases between. This CDR3 has 13 amino acids. Germline CDR1 is LNHDA and CDR2 is SQIVND (reference sequence). CDR3 amino acids: CASSIAGQGEQFF. The CDR3 DNA is TGTGCCAGTAGTATCGCGGGCCAAGGAGAGCAGTTCTTC.

Comment on this clonotype: One junction end does not reproduce the germline sequence, and a read error may be involved. The V call is TRBV5-1, the J call TRBJ1-2; D call uncertain. Germline loops: CDR1 SGHRS, CDR2 YFSETQ. The CDR3 contains 13 residues. The DNA for the CDR3 is TGTGCCAGCAGCTTGGAGGCGGGGTATGGCTACACCTTC. Translated: CASSLEAGYGYTF.

This clonotype showed up many times. V is TRBV12-3 or TRBV12-4 and J is TRBJ1-1; maybe TRBD1 (5 bases). Trimming removed 2 bases from V and 1 base from J, with 8 bases in between. CDR3 length: 14 amino acids. The CDR3 DNA is TGTGCCAGCAGTTTATGGGGGAGGAACACTGAAGCTTTCTTT. Amino acid sequence: CASSLWGRNTEAFF.

In its sample, this clonotype was seen many times. The J gene is TRBJ1-2, the V gene TRBV5-4; TRBD1 matches at 7 bases. The V gene end was trimmed by 4 bases and the J gene end by 0 bases; junction bases not matched to a gene: 6. CDR1 and CDR2 (germline): SGHNT, YYREEE (reference sequence). This CDR3 has 15 amino acids. CDR3 DNA: TGTGCCAGCAGCGGGGGGACAGCCCCTAACTATGGCTACACCTTC. Translated: CASSGGTAPNYGYTF. The whole variable domain, filled in from reference TRBV5-4 and TRBJ1-2, reads ETGVTQSPTHLIKTRGQQVTLRCSSQSGHNTVSWYQQALGQGPQFIFQYYREEENGRGNFPPRFSGLQFPNYSSELNVNALELDDSALYLCASSGGTAPNYGYTFGSGTRLTVV.